A single sample gave rise to the 16 T cell receptor beta chains below, sequenced in a study of vaccination effects on CD4 cells after COVID-19. The antigens these receptors bind are not known. Sequencing was preceded by expansion of antigen-specific CD4+ T cells with viral peptide pools in the ViraFEST assay. A roughly 10-day culture period preceded the isolation of CD4+ T cells. According to PCR results, the person was infected with SARS-CoV-2 between March and December 2020. Generated by immunoSEQ multiplex PCR, the TCRdb table keeps only in-frame clones and is missing some. The sample holds some 24,000 clones, approximately 79% seen once. The sequenced sample was CD4+ T cells from PBMCs cultured with SARS-CoV-2 spike peptides, obtained before COVID-19 vaccination. The receptors derive from a human donor who had a prior SARS-CoV-2 infection.

CDR3 protein: CASSFRPRITDRREGNTIYF. In nucleotides, the CDR3 is TGCGCCAGCAGCTTCCGACCACGAATTACGGACCGAAGAGAGGGAAACACCATATATTTT. The chain recombines TRBV5-1 with TRBJ1-3; D unclear. The CDR3 is 20 amino acids. CDR1 is SGHRS, CDR2 YFSETQ, per germline. V was clipped by 2 bases and J by 4 bases, with 28 bases between them.

This clone appeared a few times. The V and J genes are TRBV19 and TRBJ1-2; the D gene is possibly TRBD1 (6 bases). Germline lookup yields CDR1 LNHDA and CDR2 SQIVND (reference sequence). V was trimmed by 3 bases and J by 3 bases, leaving 17 bases between them. This CDR3 contains 16 residues. CDR3 loop: CASSISGYRAYYGYTF. The CDR3 DNA reads as TGTGCCAGTAGTATTAGTGGGTACAGGGCCTACTATGGCTACACCTTC. Full variable domain (outside the CDR3, taken from reference TRBV19 and TRBJ1-2): DGGITQSPKYLFRKEGQNVTLSCEQNLNHDAMYWYRQDPGQGLRLIYYSQIVNDFQKGDIAEGYSVSREKKESFPLTVTSAQKNPTAFYLCASSISGYRAYYGYTFGSGTRLTVV.

The chain links TRBV30 to TRBJ2-1, with D unresolved. V was shortened by 5 bases and J by 0 bases, with 17 bases between the two germline ends. Germline assignment: CDR1 GTSNPN and CDR2 SVGIG (reference sequence). The CDR3 runs 16 residues. CDR3 DNA sequence: TGTGCCTGGTCATCAAATATGGCTCACTCCTACAATGAGCAGTTCTTC. It encodes CAWSSNMAHSYNEQFF. The full variable domain, rest sourced from reference TRBV30 and TRBJ2-1, is SQTIHQWPATLVQPVGSPLSLECTVEGTSNPNLYWYRQAAGRGLQLLFYSVGIGQISSEVPQNLSASRPQDRQFILSSKKLLLSDSGFYLCAWSSNMAHSYNEQFFGPGTRLTVL.

The V gene is TRBV18, the J gene TRBJ1-1; 9 bases map to TRBD1. J gave up 1 base and V 5 bases, and 2 bases lay outside the gene matches. The CDR3 sequence is 14 residues long. Germline-derived CDR1 and CDR2 are KGHSH and LQKENI. The CDR3 region has the DNA TGTGCCAGCTCAATGACAGGGGGGAACACTGAAGCTTTCTTT. Its protein is CASSMTGGNTEAFF.

This chain uses TRBV19 with TRBJ1-2; 7 bases are shared with TRBD1. This CDR3 is built from 15 residues. V was pared by 3 bases and J by 2 bases, with 6 bases of the junction left unmatched. Germline V lookup: CDR1 LNHDA, CDR2 SQIVND (reference sequence). CDR3 loop: CASSMLGGANYGYTF. The CDR3 DNA sequence: TGTGCCAGTAGTATGCTAGGGGGCGCGAACTATGGCTACACCTTC.

CDR3 bases: TGTGCCAGCAGTGACTCGAAAAAGGACAGGGGGAATTTTGGGGGACCCCTCCACTTT. Protein: CASSDSKKDRGNFGGPLHF. V is TRBV6-4 and J is TRBJ1-6; 10 bases agree with TRBD1. From germline, CDR1 is MRHNA and CDR2 SNTAGT. The CDR3 is made up of 19 amino acids. Trimming at V came to 0 bases and at J to 12 bases, leaving 17 bases not matched to a gene.

The genes are TRBV5-1 and TRBJ2-1, with no clear D. Looked up from germline, CDR1 is SGHRS and CDR2 is YFSETQ. There are 14 residues in the CDR3. Trimming left V 0 bases short and J 9 bases short, with 13 bases between. The CDR3 sequence is CASSLEGISFEQFF. Written as DNA, the CDR3 is TGCGCCAGCAGCTTGGAGGGAATATCCTTTGAGCAGTTCTTC.

The V gene is TRBV5-4, the J gene TRBJ2-7, with 9 bases fitting TRBD2. This CDR3 has 15 residues. Germline lookup yields CDR1 SGHNT and CDR2 YYREEE (reference sequence). V dropped 0 bases and J dropped 3; count of bases not matched to a gene: 4. CDR3 region: CASSLGLAGSYEQYF. CDR3 sequence (DNA): TGTGCCAGCAGCTTGGGCCTAGCGGGGAGCTACGAGCAGTACTTC.

The V call is TRBV2, the J call TRBJ1-4, with TRBD1 matching 11 bases. Trimming took 7 bases from V and 0 from J; bases not matched to a gene: 13. Germline V gives CDR1 SNHLY, CDR2 FYNNEI. CDR3 size: 19 residues. The CDR3 DNA sequence: TGTGCCAGCACGGGACTACCGGCGGGACAGGGGGCAACTAATGAAAAACTGTTTTTT. The encoded protein is CASTGLPAGQGATNEKLFF.

The V gene is TRBV19, the J gene TRBJ2-7; D perhaps matches TRBD1 (8 bases). V was pared by 4 bases and J by 6 bases, with 13 bases between. The length of the CDR3 is 13 residues. Germline V CDR1 and CDR2: LNHDA, SQIVND (reference sequence). CDR3 amino acids: CASSKQGGVEQYF. The CDR3 DNA reads TGTGCCAGTAGTAAACAGGGGGGGGTCGAGCAGTACTTC.

This clone has just a few counts. The chain combines TRBV7-9 with TRBJ1-2; D not certain. This CDR3 region has 13 residues. Germline V gene sequence: CDR1 SEHNR, CDR2 FQNEAQ (reference sequence). With 5 bases removed from V and 4 bases from J, the gap between germline ends came to 11 bases. The CDR3 protein is CASSDVSAYGYTF. DNA for the CDR3: TGTGCCAGCAGCGATGTATCTGCCTATGGCTACACCTTC.

The V and J genes are TRBV7-3 and TRBJ2-1; 9 bases match TRBD2. Germline lookup yields CDR1 SGHTA and CDR2 FQGTGA. The CDR3 is 13 residues long. V lost 2 bases to trimming and J lost 15 bases; unmatched junction nucleotides: 8. The CDR3 sequence: CASSLAGGPFLFF. Here the CDR3 DNA reads TGTGCCAGCAGCTTAGCGGGAGGGCCTTTTTTGTTCTTC.

The chain links TRBV5-4 to TRBJ1-1; D is ambiguous. The V gene lost 5 bases and the J gene lost 0 bases, with 11 bases spanning the gap. This CDR3 region has 14 residues. Germline assignment: CDR1 SGHNT and CDR2 YYREEE (reference sequence). The DNA for the CDR3 is TGTGCCAGCAGACTCAGGAGCCTGAACACTGAAGCTTTCTTT. It yields the protein CASRLRSLNTEAFF.

The chain uses TRBV15 and TRBJ2-5; 8 bases align to TRBD2. The CDR3 runs to 16 residues. Per the germline V gene, CDR1 is LNHNV and CDR2 is YYDKDF (reference sequence). Unmatched junction bases numbered 9, after V lost 3 bases and J lost 3 bases. Here the CDR3 DNA reads TGTGCCACCAGCAGGGGATCTACGGGAGGGGAAGAGACCCAGTACTTC. This translates into CATSRGSTGGEETQYF.

This clone was detected a few times. The chain has TRBV19 and TRBJ2-1; the match to TRBD2 covers 13 bases. The V and J ends lost 8 bases and 0 bases, in that order; junction bases with no gene match: 4. Germline CDR1 reads LNHDA; CDR2 reads SQIVND (reference sequence). There are 16 residues in the CDR3. The CDR3 reads CASSGLAGSSYNEQFF. For the CDR3, the DNA is TGTGCCAGTTCGGGACTAGCGGGAAGCTCCTACAATGAGCAGTTCTTC.

The chain employs TRBV5-5 and TRBJ2-1; no clear D. V lost 1 base to trimming and J lost 0 bases, with 5 bases between them. This CDR3 contains 14 residues. Germline V gene lookup returns CDR1 SGHKS and CDR2 YYEKEE (reference sequence). CDR3 sequence reads: CASSLFGSYNEQFF. CDR3 sequence (DNA): TGTGCCAGCAGCTTGTTCGGCTCCTACAATGAGCAGTTCTTC.